This T cell receptor beta chain was sequenced during a study of CD8+CD57+ T cells in acquired aplastic anemia. Overall study results and limits: Between the patient and control groups, CD8+ Simpson's diversity did not differ significantly. Patients and controls had in common 25 to 30 CD8+ CDR3 sequences.

Researchers used genomic DNA as the template to profile TCR beta VDJ and CDR3. TCRdb reanalysed the reads using MiXCR and keeps one entry per CDR3 protein. The data show hundreds of thousands of distinct CDR3 sequences, with around 32% seen just once and less than 1% held by the top ten. This clonotype was recorded at least ten times. Its antigen is unidentified. In patients chosen for sequencing, flow cytometry had shown CD8+CD57+ cell expansion. None of the patients had been given any therapy when their blood was sampled. Sequenced material: sorted CD4+, CD8+, or CD8+CD57+ T cells (not recorded which) from PBMCs. This clonotype originated in a human donor with aplastic anemia.

The CDR3 bases are TGTGCCATCAGCATGGACAGCCCGGACACTGAAGCTTTCTTT. This codes for CAISMDSPDTEAFF. The rearrangement links TRBV10-3 to TRBJ1-1; perhaps TRBD1 as D (6 bases). The germline V and J ends were trimmed by 6 bases and 3 bases, with 14 bases remaining between them. The germline V gene has CDR1 ENHRY and CDR2 SYGVKD. The CDR3 spans 14 residues.